The 2 T cell receptor beta chains given below trace back to one sample, sequenced in a study of identical twins. TCRdb re-called the 5' RACE reads through MiXCR, storing one row per CDR3 protein. The sample includes about 250,000 distinct CDR3 sequences, over 13% of them seen just once. The source material was memory (CD45RO+) T cells sorted from blood. The receptors stem from a young woman in good health.

V is TRBV7-6 and J is TRBJ2-1; weak D call: TRBD2 (7 bases). CDR3 length: 17 amino acids. Deletions cut 5 bases from V and 5 bases from J, with 22 bases between. In germline, CDR1 is SGHVS, CDR2 FNYEAQ. CDR3: CASSQLNGGPVHNEQFF. CDR3 DNA sequence: TGTGCCAGCAGCCAATTAAACGGGGGGCCGGTCCACAATGAGCAGTTCTTC. The full variable domain, with the rest looked up from reference TRBV7-6 and TRBJ2-1, is GAGVSQSPRYKVTKRGQDVALRCDPISGHVSLYWYRQALGQGPEFLTYFNYEAQQDKSGLPNDRFSAERPEGSISTLTIQRTEQRDSAMYRCASSQLNGGPVHNEQFFGPGTRLTVL.

The chain joins TRBV20-1 to TRBJ2-5, with D perhaps assigned TRBD1 or TRBD2 (5 bases each). V was cut by 1 base and J by 1 base, with 19 bases left in between. Germline assignment: CDR1 DFQATT and CDR2 SNEGSKA (reference sequence). The CDR3 is 17 residues long. CDR3 nucleotides: TGCAGTGCTAGAGTGCCTTACGAGGGACCGATCCAAGAGACCCAGTACTTC. Translation: CSARVPYEGPIQETQYF.